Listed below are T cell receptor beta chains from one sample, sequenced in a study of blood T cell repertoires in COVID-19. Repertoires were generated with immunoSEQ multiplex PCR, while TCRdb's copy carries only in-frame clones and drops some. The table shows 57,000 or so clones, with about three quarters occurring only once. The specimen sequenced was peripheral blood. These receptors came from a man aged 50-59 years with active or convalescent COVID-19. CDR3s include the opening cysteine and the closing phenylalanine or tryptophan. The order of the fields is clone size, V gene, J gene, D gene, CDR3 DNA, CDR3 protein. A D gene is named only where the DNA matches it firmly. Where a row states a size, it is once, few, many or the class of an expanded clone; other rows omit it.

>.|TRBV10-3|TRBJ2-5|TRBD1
TGTGCCATCAGTGAGCCTGCAGGGGGCCAAGAGACCCAGTACTTC
CAISEPAGGQETQYF
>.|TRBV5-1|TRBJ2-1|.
TGCGCCAGCAGCTTGGGACTAGTAAAATCCCATGAGCAGTTCTTC
CASSLGLVKSHEQFF
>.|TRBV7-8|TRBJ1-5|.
TGTGCCAGCAGCTCCCCGGGTAGCAATCAGCCCCAGCATTTT
CASSSPGSNQPQHF
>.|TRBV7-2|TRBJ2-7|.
TGTGCCAGCAGCTTTTCAGGGTCCAGCGGGCGACGGTCCCCCTACGAGCAGTACTTC
CASSFSGSSGRRSPYEQYF
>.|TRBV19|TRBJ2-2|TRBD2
TGTGCCAGTAGTAGTTGGCGGGGGGGCCTGTCCGGGGAGCTGTTTTTT
CASSSWRGGLSGELFF
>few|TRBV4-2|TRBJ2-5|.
TGTGCCAGCAGCACTAAGGCAGAGCAAAAAGAGACCCAGTACTTC
CASSTKAEQKETQYF
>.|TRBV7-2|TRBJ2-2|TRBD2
TGTGCCAGCAGCCCGCGGGGGGGCCTGAACACCGGGGAGCTGTTTTTT
CASSPRGGLNTGELFF
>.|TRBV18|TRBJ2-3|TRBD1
TGTGCCAGCTCACCCCGGACAGGGACAGATACGCAGTATTTT
CASSPRTGTDTQYF
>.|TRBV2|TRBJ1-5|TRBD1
TGTGCCAGCAGTCCCGGGACAGGTTATAGCAGGGCCCAGCATTTT
CASSPGTGYSRAQHF
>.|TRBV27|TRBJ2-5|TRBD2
TGTGCCAGCAGTTTAGCGGGGGGCCAAGAGACCCAGTACTTC
CASSLAGGQETQYF
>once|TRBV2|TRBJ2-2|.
TGTGCCAGCAGTTTATTAGCTAGCGGGGAGCTGTTTTTT
CASSLLASGELFF
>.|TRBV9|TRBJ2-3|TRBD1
TGTGCCAGCAGCGTAGGGACAGGAGTGGTAGATACGCAGTATTTT
CASSVGTGVVDTQYF
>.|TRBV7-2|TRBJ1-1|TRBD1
TGTGCCAGCAGCTTAGAGACAGGGCGGATGGCTTTCTTT
CASSLETGRMAFF
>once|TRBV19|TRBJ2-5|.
TGTGCCAGTAGAGGGACGGGGGAAACCCAAGAGACCCAGTACTTC
CASRGTGETQETQYF
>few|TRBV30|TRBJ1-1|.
TGTGCCTGGACCCGAGGAGGGGACACTGAAGCTTTCTTT
CAWTRGGDTEAFF
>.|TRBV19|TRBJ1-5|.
TGTGCCAGTAGTTTTCGGGGGGTCCATCAGCCCCAGCATTTT
CASSFRGVHQPQHF
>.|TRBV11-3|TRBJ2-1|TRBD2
TGTGCCAGCAGCTCCGGACTAGCGGGTGCCTACAATGAGCAGTTCTTC
CASSSGLAGAYNEQFF
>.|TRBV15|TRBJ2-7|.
TGTGCCACCAGCAAAGTACAGGGATGGGCCTACGAGCAGTACTTC
CATSKVQGWAYEQYF
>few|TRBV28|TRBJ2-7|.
TGTGCCAGCAGTTCGGAGTTCTACGAGCAGTACTTC
CASSSEFYEQYF
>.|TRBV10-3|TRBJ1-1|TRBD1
TGTGCCATCGGGGGCGCCATACAGGGGGTGAACACTGAAGCTTTCTTT
CAIGGAIQGVNTEAFF
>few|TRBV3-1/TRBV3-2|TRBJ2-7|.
TGTGCCAGCAGCCAAGCTCAGGGAACTTTCCACGAGCAGTACTTC
CASSQAQGTFHEQYF
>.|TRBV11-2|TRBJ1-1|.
TGTGCCAGCAGCCTCTGGGGGGGGGCGAACACTGAAGCTTTCTTT
CASSLWGGANTEAFF
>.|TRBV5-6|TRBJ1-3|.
TGTGCCAGCAGCTTGTGGGGCCCACAGATAGGAAACACCATATATTTT
CASSLWGPQIGNTIYF
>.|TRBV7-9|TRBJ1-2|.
TGTGCCAGCAGCTTGAGGGCTGGCTATGGCTACACCTTC
CASSLRAGYGYTF